Described below is a single T cell receptor (beta chain) sequence and its context. Noted time point: peripheral blood 6 weeks after treatment start. Trimming pared 8 bases from V and 0 bases from J, leaving 7 bases between. Germline lookup yields CDR1 SGHTA and CDR2 FQGNSA. The CDR3 contains 13 residues. The data belong to a study of PD-L1 blockade in urothelial cancer. Overall study context: Blood was tested 3 weeks (second dose) and 6 weeks into treatment. T cells were recovered from blood samples at a median of roughly 150,000.

Method: immunoSEQ multiplex PCR; TCRdb's copy keeps in-frame clones and lacks some. Among about 76,000 clones, approximately 89% were seen once, and the ten largest hold about 0.91%. The receptor was isolated from a woman aged 80 or over with urothelial cancer. The V gene is TRBV7-2, the J gene TRBJ1-4, with no clear D. This specimen was PBMCs, taken around atezolizumab (anti-PD-L1) treatment. CDR3 coding DNA: TGTGCCAGCCGGTATGCAACTAATGAAAAACTGTTTTTT. It is translated as CASRYATNEKLFF.